These 20 T cell receptor beta chains share one sample of origin, sequenced in a study of blood T cell repertoires in COVID-19. Clones were sequenced by immunoSEQ multiplex PCR, and TCRdb holds only the in-frame ones, with some missing. The data hold about 110,000 clones, with around four fifths observed a single time. The specimen sequenced was peripheral blood. Every receptor here comes from a woman between 65 and 79 years old with acute or convalescent COVID-19.

The chain carries TRBV11-3 and TRBJ2-3; possibly TRBD2 for D (6 bases). The V end was cut by 1 base, the J end by 0 bases, with 14 bases between. CDR1 is SGHNT, CDR2 YENEEA, per germline. CDR3 length: 17 amino acids. In nucleotides, the CDR3 is TGTGCCAGCAGCTTAGGGGCGCAGGCGGGGAGCACAGATACGCAGTATTTT. Translated: CASSLGAQAGSTDTQYF.

V and J are TRBV19 and TRBJ2-6; TRBD2 might be the D (5 bases). The CDR3 is 16 residues long. The germline V gene has CDR1 LNHDA and CDR2 SQIVND (reference sequence). V lost 4 bases to trimming and J lost 0 bases, with 10 bases between them. The CDR3 spells CASSTGLGSGANVLTF. The CDR3 region has the DNA TGTGCCAGTAGTACAGGACTGGGCTCTGGGGCCAACGTCCTGACTTTC.

This chain joins TRBV5-1 and TRBJ2-5, with TRBD2 matching over 13 bases. This CDR3 is 15 amino acids long. CDR1 is SGHRS, CDR2 YFSETQ, per germline. The junction had 5 bases not matched to a gene; V was cut back by 4 bases and J by 5 bases. Here the CDR3 DNA reads TGCGCCAGCAGCCTAGAGACTAGCGGGAGGGAGACCCAGTACTTC. Translated: CASSLETSGRETQYF.

The gene calls are TRBV12-5 and TRBJ1-1, with 7 bases aligning to TRBD1. CDR3 length equals 12 residues. V was pared by 0 bases and J by 8 bases, with 0 bases of the junction left unmatched. Germline CDR1 is LGHNT and CDR2 is FRNRAP. The CDR3 nucleotides are TGTGCTAGTGGTTTGGTGGGACAGGAAGCTTTCTTT. Protein product: CASGLVGQEAFF.

The V and J genes are TRBV18 and TRBJ1-1; the D gene is possibly TRBD1 (6 bases). The germline CDR1 and CDR2 sequences are KGHSH and LQKENI. CDR3 length equals 14 residues. Trimming cost V 2 bases and J 3 bases, with 10 bases left between them. The CDR3 region is CASSPNRADTEAFF. Here the CDR3 DNA reads TGTGCCAGCTCACCAAACAGGGCAGACACTGAAGCTTTCTTT. The complete variable domain, with remaining parts taken from reference TRBV18 and TRBJ1-1, reads NAGVMQNPRHLVRRRGQEARLRCSPMKGHSHVYWYRQLPEEGLKFMVYLQKENIIDESGMPKERFSAEFPKEGPSILRIQQVVRGDSAAYFCASSPNRADTEAFFGQGTRLTVV.

This chain links TRBV10-3 with TRBJ2-7; a possible D gene is TRBD1 (6 bases). V was shortened by 7 bases and J by 7 bases, with 20 bases between the two germline ends. From germline, CDR1 is ENHRY and CDR2 SYGVKD. This CDR3 region has 14 residues. In DNA form, the CDR3 reads TGTGCCATCAAAGGCTGGGACACTACGGGAGAGCAGTACTTC. It yields the protein CAIKGWDTTGEQYF.

The gene calls are TRBV19 and TRBJ1-1; 10 bases are a match to TRBD1. The CDR3 is 15 residues long. CDR1 is LNHDA, CDR2 SQIVND, per germline (reference sequence). V dropped 1 base and J dropped 6; count of bases not matched to a gene: 5. CDR3 bases: TGTGCCAGTAGTATAGGGGGACAGGGGTTGGCTGAAGCTTTCTTT. Translation: CASSIGGQGLAEAFF.

The chain has TRBV9 and TRBJ2-7; 9 bases align to TRBD2. Germline lookup yields CDR1 SGDLS and CDR2 YYNGEE. The CDR3 loop spans 17 amino acids. Trimming removed 3 bases from V and 1 base from J; junction bases left unmatched: 11. CDR3 sequence reads: CASSEGLGLAGSYEQYF. In DNA, the CDR3 is TGTGCCAGCAGCGAGGGCCTGGGGCTAGCGGGGTCCTACGAGCAGTACTTC.

This chain uses TRBV5-5 with TRBJ2-7; the D gene is possibly TRBD1 (6 bases). Trimming removed 0 bases from V and 1 base from J, with 14 bases in between. The CDR3 extends over 16 amino acids. Germline CDR1 reads SGHKS; CDR2 reads YYEKEE (reference sequence). DNA for the CDR3: TGTGCCAGCAGCTTGGGGACAGTTATCTCATCCTACGAGCAGTACGTC. This translates into CASSLGTVISSYEQYV.

The DNA for the CDR3 is TGCGCCAGCAGCCCGAATGTGGGCCCCAGTCAGCCCCAGCATTTT. Translated: CASSPNVGPSQPQHF. The chain uses TRBV5-1 and TRBJ1-5; no definite D call. CDR3 length: 15 amino acids. Trimming pared 4 bases from V and 6 bases from J, leaving 17 bases between. The germline CDR1 and CDR2 sequences are SGHRS and YFSETQ.

This clone was picked up one time. The chain is built from TRBV6-5 and TRBJ1-5; weak D call: TRBD1 (6 bases). V lost 6 bases to trimming and J lost 0 bases, with 12 bases between them. Germline assignment: CDR1 MNHEY and CDR2 SVGAGI. The CDR3 sequence is 15 residues long. The CDR3 reads CASRRQVNSNQPQHF. CDR3 nucleotides: TGTGCCAGCAGACGACAGGTTAATAGCAATCAGCCCCAGCATTTT.

J is TRBJ2-1 and V is TRBV19; 9 nucleotides agree with TRBD2. The CDR3 is 15 residues long. V lost 1 base and J lost 9; bases outside the gene matches: 7. Germline V CDR1 and CDR2: LNHDA, SQIVND (reference sequence). In DNA form, the CDR3 reads TGTGCCAGTAGTATAGTTGCGGGAGGGCAGGGTGAGCAGTTCTTC. Translated: CASSIVAGGQGEQFF.

V is TRBV5-6 and J is TRBJ1-1; 9 nucleotides agree with TRBD1. This CDR3 is 16 amino acids long. V trimming: 1 base; J trimming: 3 bases; junction bases outside the gene matches: 7. Germline CDR1 is SGHDT and CDR2 is YYEEEE. CDR3 amino acids: CASSLFTGTGYTEAFF. The DNA for the CDR3 is TGTGCCAGCAGCTTGTTCACCGGGACAGGGTACACTGAAGCTTTCTTT. Looking up the rest from reference TRBV5-6 and TRBJ1-1 gives the full variable domain: DAGVTQSPTHLIKTRGQQVTLRCSPKSGHDTVSWYQQALGQGPQFIFQYYEEEERQRGNFPDRFSGHQFPNYSSELNVNALLLGDSALYLCASSLFTGTGYTEAFFGQGTRLTVV.

The chain is built from TRBV4-1 and TRBJ2-2, with 7 bases fitting TRBD1. Unmatched junction bases numbered 3, after V lost 4 bases and J lost 4 bases. Per the germline V gene, CDR1 is MGHRA and CDR2 is YSYEKL. CDR3 size: 14 residues. CDR3 sequence: CASSRDRVTGELFF. CDR3 nucleotide sequence: TGCGCCAGCAGCCGAGACAGGGTCACCGGGGAGCTGTTTTTT.

The rearrangement joins TRBV6-5 to TRBJ1-1; D is unresolved. Germline V gene sequence: CDR1 MNHEY, CDR2 SVGAGI. Trimming removed 3 bases at V and 1 base at J, with 9 bases between. The CDR3 is 14 residues long. The CDR3 region has the DNA TGTGCCAGCAGTTATTTTGGGCAGAACACTGAAGCTTTCTTT. Its translation is CASSYFGQNTEAFF.

The V gene is TRBV24-1, the J gene TRBJ1-2, with TRBD1 matching 11 bases. This CDR3 has 16 amino acids. Germline trimming cut 3 bases from V and 5 bases from J; bases unmatched to any gene: 7. Looked up from germline, CDR1 is KGHDR and CDR2 is SFDVKD. The CDR3 sequence: CATSDLGDRGFYGYTF. The CDR3, as DNA: TGTGCCACCAGTGATCTGGGGGACAGGGGGTTTTATGGCTACACCTTC.

This chain joins TRBV7-2 and TRBJ2-3, with 9 positions matching TRBD2. Trimming cost V 1 base and J 0 bases; bases outside gene matches: 5. The CDR3 is made up of 17 amino acids. Looked up from germline, CDR1 is SGHTA and CDR2 is FQGNSA. CDR3 protein: CASSLEAGGTSTDTQYF. The CDR3 bases are TGTGCCAGCAGCTTAGAGGCGGGGGGGACTAGCACAGATACGCAGTATTTT.

CDR3 nucleotides: TGCGCCAGCAGCCAGGCAGGGGTACGTTGGAACACTGAAGCTTTCTTT. It yields the protein CASSQAGVRWNTEAFF. The chain combines TRBV4-3 with TRBJ1-1; D may be TRBD1 (6 bases). Per the germline V gene, CDR1 is LGHNA and CDR2 is YSLEER. Trimming took off 3 bases at V and 1 base at J, with 15 bases between the two ends. The CDR3 totals 16 residues.

The V gene is TRBV28, the J gene TRBJ1-5; D not resolved. The V and J ends lost 6 bases and 0 bases respectively, with 12 bases between them. This CDR3 has 15 residues. The V gene's germline CDR1 is MDHEN and CDR2 SYDVKM. For the CDR3, the DNA is TGTGCCAGCAGCTCGAACAGACCTAGCAATCAGCCCCAGCATTTT. Translating gives CASSSNRPSNQPQHF.

This clone was seen more than once but under ten times. V and J are TRBV2 and TRBJ1-6; tentatively, D is TRBD1 (6 bases). V was shortened by 5 bases and J by 4 bases, with 12 bases between the two germline ends. CDR1 is SNHLY and CDR2 is FYNNEI in the germline V gene. The CDR3 consists of 15 residues. The CDR3 is CASSPDGQYNSPLHF. The CDR3 DNA sequence: TGTGCCAGCAGTCCGGACGGACAGTATAATTCACCCCTCCACTTT.